Included here is one TCR beta chain sequence, with context. These data originate in a study of blood T cell repertoires in COVID-19. Study in general: Samples came from the United States, Italy and Spain, spanning acute and convalescent COVID-19.

Original processing notes: Reference gene primer amplification gave estimated nucleated cell counts. Assay used: immunoSEQ multiplex PCR; TCRdb lists only in-frame clones, some missing. The V and J calls and clone size were taken over from that table, and D and trimming were inferred from the DNA. Here the sample spans over 100,000 clones, around nine tenths being singletons. The CDR3 is 13 amino acids. The germline gives CDR1 ENHRY, CDR2 SYGVKD. The trim removed 2 bases at V and 11 bases at J, leaving 6 bases unmatched. This TCR was sampled from a human donor with acute or convalescent COVID-19. The donor label of this sample is uncertain. This sequence joins TRBV10-3 and TRBJ1-1; TRBD1 agrees at 9 bases. The sample comprised peripheral blood. CDR3 DNA: TGTGCCATCAGTGAGACAGGGGGCGAAAGGGCTTTCTTT. Translating gives CAISETGGERAFF.